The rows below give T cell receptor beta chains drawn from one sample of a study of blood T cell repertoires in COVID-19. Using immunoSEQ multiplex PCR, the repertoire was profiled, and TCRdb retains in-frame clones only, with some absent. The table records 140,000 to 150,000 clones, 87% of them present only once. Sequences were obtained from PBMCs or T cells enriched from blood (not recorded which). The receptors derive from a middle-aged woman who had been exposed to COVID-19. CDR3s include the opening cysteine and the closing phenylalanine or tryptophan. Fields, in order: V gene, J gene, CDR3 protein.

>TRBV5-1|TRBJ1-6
CASSLGQTLLNSPLHF
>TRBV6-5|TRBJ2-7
CASGSPYEQYF
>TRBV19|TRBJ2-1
CASSIATSGFYEQFF
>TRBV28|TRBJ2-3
CASSSPGLAGESDTQYF
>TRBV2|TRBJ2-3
CASSGGAGGFADTQYF
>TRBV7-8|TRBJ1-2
CASSQGTGIIPNYGYTF
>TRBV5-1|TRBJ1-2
CASSSSGTGANGYTF
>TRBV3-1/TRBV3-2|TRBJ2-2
CASAGLAGGPGELFF
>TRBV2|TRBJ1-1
CANKTGVLTEAFF
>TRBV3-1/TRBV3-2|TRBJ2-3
CASSRPRGAQYF
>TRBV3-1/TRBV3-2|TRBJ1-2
CASSQVQDYGYTF
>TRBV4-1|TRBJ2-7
CASSHRQGAYEQYF
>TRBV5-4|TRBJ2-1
CASSALDRENWNEQFF
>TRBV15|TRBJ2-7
CATSRDGGYDEQYF
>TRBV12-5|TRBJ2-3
CASGPGSGELTDTQYF
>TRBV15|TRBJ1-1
CATSRASRMNTEAFF
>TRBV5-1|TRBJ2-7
CASSTTSTSYEQYF
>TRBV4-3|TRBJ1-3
CASSQDGASYSGNTIYF
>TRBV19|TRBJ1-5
CASRTDYSNQPQHF
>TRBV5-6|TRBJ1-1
CASSNGPRTGVNTEAFF
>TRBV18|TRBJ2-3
CASSPDTSGPHMQYF
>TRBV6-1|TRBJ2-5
CASSDLGTSGLETQYF
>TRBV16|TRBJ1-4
CASSQSGAFKKLFF
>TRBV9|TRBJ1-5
CASSVEGGANQPQHF
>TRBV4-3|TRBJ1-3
CASSQVRQAGNTIYF
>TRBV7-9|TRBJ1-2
CASSPTGGDYGYTF
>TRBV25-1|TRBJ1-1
CASSEWAAGANTEAFF
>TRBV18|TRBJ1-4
CASSPTTGWGTNEKLFF
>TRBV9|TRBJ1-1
CASSKGALRDTEAFF
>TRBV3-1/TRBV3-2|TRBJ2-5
CASSQDRSQETQYF
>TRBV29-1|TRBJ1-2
CSVDLGWQEDGYTF
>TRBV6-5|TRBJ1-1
CASSLGQGFEAFF
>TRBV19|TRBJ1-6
CASSPTGRGHNSPLHF
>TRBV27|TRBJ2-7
CASSYLAGATYEQYF
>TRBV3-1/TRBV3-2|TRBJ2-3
CASSQTSGGADTQYF
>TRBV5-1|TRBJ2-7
CASSLGQGMIVGLYEQYF
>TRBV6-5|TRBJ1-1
CASSYSGGGGNTEAFF
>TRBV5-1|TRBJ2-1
CASSLGVSRNEQFF
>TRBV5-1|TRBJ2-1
CASSLVPSGSYEQFF
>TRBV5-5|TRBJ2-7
CASSLSGGTNYEQYF
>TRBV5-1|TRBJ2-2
CASSLPDTGELFF
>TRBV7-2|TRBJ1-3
CASSLAWTGSSGNTIYF